The entry below describes one T cell receptor beta chain. Its antigen is undetermined. This entry comes from a study of PD-1 blockade in mismatch repair-deficient tumors. The method was immunoSEQ multiplex PCR; TCRdb's version includes in-frame clones alone and lacks a portion of them. This repertoire shows about 14,000 clones, approximately 80% found once; its top ten account for 20% to 25%. Per germline, CDR1 MNHEY and CDR2 SVGAGI. The CDR3 is 14 residues long. V shed 0 bases and J shed 2 bases, with 8 bases lying between them. The time point denotes: 10-day in vitro stimulation with candidate neoantigen peptide 4. Seven or eight ELISpot-reactive neoantigen peptides each drove an approximately ten-day in vitro stimulation. Clone fold changes were calculated against an identical culture without peptide.

This material consisted of cells cultured in vitro, taken from a patient treated with pembrolizumab. The receptor was isolated from an adult with mismatch repair-deficient cancer. This chain links TRBV6-5 with TRBJ2-7, with a weak D call TRBD1 (5 bases). CDR3 protein: CASSYSQGTYEQYF. The CDR3 DNA reads as TGTGCCAGCAGTTACTCGCAGGGTACCTACGAGCAGTACTTC.